The text below deals with one T cell receptor (beta chain). The antigen it recognizes is unknown. No base quality information exists; no much larger clone differs at one position. V was cut back by 1 base and J by 1 base, leaving a gap of 10 bases between them. As encoded in the germline V gene, CDR1 is KGHSH while CDR2 is LQKENI. Measured from the cysteine to the phenylalanine, the CDR3 is 15 residues long. The only DNA kept is the CDR3, 45 bases in frame from the first base. This record comes from a study of blood T cell repertoires in COVID-19 (TCRdb year 2020). Turning to the overall study: Samples from collaborators originated in the United States, Italy and Spain and spanned both the acute and convalescent phases of COVID-19. The dataset comprised deeply sampled blood TCRbeta repertoires from subjects exposed to, actively infected with, or recovered from COVID-19. Nearly every sample came with metadata listing a de-identified subject ID, COVID-19 status, age in years and sex. The samples were drawn from two sources: the first 160 participants of the ongoing ImmuneRACE study, and 1,000 to 1,500 subjects contributed by 6 global collaborators. The prospective study material was composed of cDNA or gDNA derived from T cells, B-cell-depleted T cells, or PBMCs. HLA class I and class II types, where available, came from metadata supplied by the sample provider rather than from assay-based typing. A freely available public database, intended as a resource for researchers studying the immune response to SARS-CoV-2, is where the repertoires were released. Results the study describes overall, beyond this receptor: The amount of clinical and demographic metadata varied by source and participant and was provided uncurated.

TCRbeta CDR3 regions were amplified from genomic DNA by means of the immunoSEQ Assay, a bias-controlled multiplex PCR. In the authors' own workflow: The number of nucleated cells in each sample was estimated by amplification of reference gene primers within the assay. To quantify the absolute abundance of each unique TCRbeta CDR3 rearrangement, sequence reads were collapsed and filtered. For each sample, productive Simpson clonality was calculated as the square root of Simpson's diversity index over productive rearrangements. Imported from immuneACCESS, the table was reduced by TCRdb to in-frame sequences with V and J called. These copies leave out some clones; in studies compared against another copy, an unresolved V gene accounts for under half, and the cause of the remainder is not known. That table supplies the V and J calls and clone size; D and trimming were determined from the DNA. This sample holds roughly 100,000 clones; roughly 87% were observed only once. Of the sample, roughly 5.6% falls within the top ten clones.

In Seattle, one collaborating source enrolled patients while the infection was active and tracked those patients longitudinally over the course of disease. The collaborating institutions used their own protocols to collect whole blood in K2EDTA tubes. For TCRbeta analysis, collaborators shipped samples as frozen whole blood, isolated PBMCs, or DNA extracted from either of those sample types. The rearranged chain carries TRBV18 and TRBJ2-5; 5 matching bases give a weak D call of TRBD1. The specimen sequenced was peripheral blood. This receptor was identified in a woman aged 50 to 60 with COVID-19, enrolled during active disease. CDR3 reads: CASSPRGVAQETQYF. The DNA is as follows: TGTGCCAGCTCACCACGGGGCGTAGCCCAAGAGACCCAGTACTTC.